This entry is about one T cell receptor beta chain. Original methodology: Counts of nucleated cells, estimated from reference gene primer amplification, were obtained. Data came from immunoSEQ multiplex PCR; TCRdb stores just in-frame clones and leaves some out. The V and J calls and clone size come from that table; D and trimming were worked out from the DNA. The sample lists approximately 51,000 clones, under 85% occurring once. The sample belongs to a study of blood T cell repertoires in COVID-19. Across the whole study: Acute and convalescent COVID-19 specimens originated in the United States, Italy and Spain. PBMCs, B-cell-depleted T cells, or T cells provided the cDNA or gDNA that made up the material.

V shed 5 bases, J shed 2 bases, and the junction held 5 bases outside the gene matches. The CDR3 has 15 residues. The V gene's germline CDR1 is SGHTA and CDR2 FQGTGA. The sequencing sample was made of peripheral blood. The receptor was isolated from a human donor in a cohort sampled during active COVID-19. The chain combines TRBV7-3 with TRBJ2-1; 8 bases are shared with TRBD1. The CDR3 loop reads CASSQTGVTYNEQFF. The CDR3 DNA follows: TGTGCCAGCAGCCAGACAGGGGTTACCTACAATGAGCAGTTCTTC.